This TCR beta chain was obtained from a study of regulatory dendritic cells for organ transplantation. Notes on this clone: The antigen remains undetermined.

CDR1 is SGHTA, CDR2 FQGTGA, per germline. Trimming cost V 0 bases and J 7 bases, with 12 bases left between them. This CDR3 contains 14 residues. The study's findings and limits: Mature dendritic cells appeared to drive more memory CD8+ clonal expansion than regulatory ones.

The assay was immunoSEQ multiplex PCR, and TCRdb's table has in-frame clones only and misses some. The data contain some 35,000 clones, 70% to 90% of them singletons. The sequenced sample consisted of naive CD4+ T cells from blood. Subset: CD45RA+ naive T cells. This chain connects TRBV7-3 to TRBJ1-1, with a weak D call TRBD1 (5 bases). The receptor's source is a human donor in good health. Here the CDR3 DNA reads TGTGCCAGCAGCTTAACCGGGTCTACAGGTGAAGCTTTCTTT. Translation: CASSLTGSTGEAFF.